This T cell receptor beta chain is drawn from a study of cytomegalovirus exposure and HLA in healthy donors (TCRdb year 2017). With respect to the entire study: An earlier analysis of 587 of the donors reported more than 250 Gb of sequence data and about 100 million unique TCR beta sequences from 150 million to 200 million T cells. HLA typing covered class I and class II loci at four-digit resolution. The study aimed to test whether cataloging public T cell receptors could reveal signatures of past pathogen exposure. In the later analysis, no new phenotypic data were used to find candidate immune exposures; instead, reliance was placed on TCR beta sequences and their occurrence across donors. A later analysis re-analyzed previously published TCR beta repertoires from hundreds of donors and added high-resolution HLA genotyping to study TCR occurrence patterns. Of the 300 to 450 genotyped donors, about 80% fell in the genetic ancestry cluster associated with self-reported Caucasian donors. Every discovery cohort repertoire had been produced on one sequencing platform. Alongside the repertoire data, information on donor age, sex, ethnicity and CMV serostatus was compiled. About five DR-DQ haplotypes were treated as single units for association and clustering because of strong linkage in the cohort. Typing coverage varied by locus: roughly 629-630 donors for A, B, C, DRB1 and DQB1; about 520 for DQA1; more than 600 for DPA1; under 490 for DPB1. A later genetic analysis used genome-wide SNP genotypes for about 60% of the roughly 670 donors, treating that subset as a discovery cohort. In an earlier analysis of a few hundred of the donors, high-throughput TCR beta sequencing was used to judge whether each TCR beta V gene segment behaved as functional or pseudogenic. High-throughput TCR immunosequencing, statistical association of individual TCRs with disease status, and machine learning were combined to predict cytomegalovirus infection status. Approximately 310 gigabases of sequencing data and approximately 91 million unique TCR sequences made up an early release that covered 500 to 650 HLA-typed donors. A separate validation cohort of 100 to 150 different subjects was used in addition to the roughly 670-subject first cohort. The study used immunosequencing to profile the T cell repertoires of some 600 subjects and linked those repertoires to cytomegalovirus serostatus. Across some 400 genotyped donors of the cohort, an average of approximately 240,000 unique TCR beta nucleotide sequences per donor were sequenced, and approximately 17% of those sequences were non-productive. Points the paper makes about the study in general: When HLA alleles, especially DR and DQ, strongly co-occurred, attributing TCR associations to individual alleles was difficult. In the study, 150 to 200 TCR beta chains were listed as associated with cytomegalovirus. In vitro tests confirmed that a few of the cytomegalovirus-associated TCR beta chains recognize cytomegalovirus antigens. In a later analysis, several top co-occurrence clusters were reported to appear linked to parvovirus B19, influenza, CMV and Epstein-Barr virus. The cohort was sequenced for TCR beta chains only, and without alpha or paired-chain data the features that could be detected were limited. Correlated functional status among segregating V segments might be attributable to linkage disequilibrium, but an unknown experimental factor could not be ruled out. In a later analysis, the rate of TCR association differed among HLA loci, with DRB1 alleles having the most associated TCRs and HLA-C alleles having the fewest. A cluster of highly shared sequence variants was judged likely to represent a technical artifact of the sequencing pipeline. A later genetic analysis reported fewer N-insertions in productive TCRs among donors in an Asian-associated ancestry cluster than the 666-donor mean. The earlier analysis of 450 to 700 of the donors excluded 15 to 20 rarely observed V segments, including chromosome 9 orphons, because counts were too low. In both the original and validation cohorts, the classifier was reported to diagnose cytomegalovirus status with high specificity and sensitivity. Roughly uniform sequencing depth across donors was assumed in presence/absence analyses, although this assumption may not hold. It was suggested by the authors that the approach could potentially be generalized to other disease states and immunological phenotypes. In an earlier analysis of approximately 600 of the donors, most TCR beta V segments were observed in productive rearrangements about 87% or about 30% of the time, broadly matching IMGT annotations. A further reported finding was that TCR beta sequences accurately predicted the HLA-A and HLA-B alleles for most subjects in the first cohort. Because some donors lacked HLA typing at each locus, the association tests relied only on the typed subset. Most CMV-associated TCR beta chains appeared to be HLA-restricted in a later analysis, and the HLA associations seemed to be driven largely by CMV exposure. While some public TCRs were present in many individuals, most TCR sequences turned up only very rarely across donors. Some IMGT-functional V segments, including TRBV6-2 and TRBV6-3, could not be told apart with the 87-base-pair reads, so those segments were excluded. In a later analysis, more than 15,000 TCR beta sequences were associated with specific HLA alleles at a false discovery rate of 0.05. V-gene and J-gene trimming of TCR beta chains was associated with a missense DCLRE1C variant in a later genetic analysis, and the association was replicated in an independent cohort. In a later analysis, HLA-associated TCR beta chains were found to be more clonally expanded and to have lower generation probabilities than equally common non-associated chains. For the cohort, immune exposure information was limited to CMV serostatus.

The cohort comprised under 700 healthy bone marrow donors. At the time of sampling, every cohort member was nominally healthy, though immune exposures that went unrecorded were likely present. The donor was CMV seronegative and was included in the group of several hundred seronegative cohort members. Each donor provided a peripheral blood sample, and peripheral blood mononuclear cells were used for TCR beta sequencing. The Qiagen DNeasy Blood Extraction Kit was used to extract genomic DNA from the blood cell samples. CDR1 and CDR2 were assigned from the germline V gene as SGHRS and YFSETQ. Counted from cysteine to phenylalanine, this CDR3 has 14 amino acids. Kept here is only the CDR3 DNA, which spans 42 bases and is read in frame from base 1. V trim: 4 bases; J trim: 3 bases; unmatched bases: 3. Library prep was done by the immunoSEQ multiplex PCR assay. For the multiplex PCR, a mixture combining 60 forward primers for TCR Vbeta segments and 13 reverse primers for TCR Jbeta segments was used. A multiplex PCR assay on genomic DNA amplified the CDR3 region of rearranged TCR beta genes. The amplified TCR beta libraries were sequenced on the Illumina HiSeq System as 87-base-pair reads. Per the authors' processing: Across the roughly 600 repertoires, a later analysis counted around 80 million unique TCR beta chains, roughly 11 million of which were shared by at least two donors. Raw reads were error-corrected and collapsed into unique sequences with a nearest-neighbor algorithm that merged closely related sequences to remove PCR and sequencing errors. Alignment of CDR3 sequences to IMGT reference sequences was used to assign V, D and J gene segments. For a sequence to be retained, a match of at least six nucleotides was required to both a V gene segment and a J gene segment. A rearrangement counted as productive if the CDR3 had no stop codons and remained in frame with V and J, and every other rearrangement counted as non-productive. CDR3 was defined by IMGT convention, running from the second conserved V-encoded cysteine to the conserved J-encoded phenylalanine. Sequences without an unambiguous match to a single V gene segment were excluded from the earlier analysis of about 600 of the donors. In an earlier analysis of approximately 590 of the donors, a V segment was called functional when productive rearrangements were above 56.7%, and segregating when the standard deviation between donors exceeded 5%. A statistical classification framework was developed to diagnose cytomegalovirus status using the catalog of TCR beta chain sequences. V and J gene assignment, in a later analysis, came from comparing TCR nucleotide sequences with IMGT/GENE-DB human TR gene sequences. The TCRdist pipeline was used in a later analysis to assign CDR3 sequences and most-parsimonious VDJ recombination scenarios. In a later analysis, each TCR beta chain was defined by its CDR3 amino acid sequence together with its V-gene family, and reads without a unique V-gene family were excluded. To address suspected cross-contamination and a sequencing artifact, a later analysis removed a few hundred highly shared, low-generation-probability nucleotide sequences. In a later analysis, a clonal expansion index for each public chain was calculated from normalized within-repertoire ranks of inferred template counts. Generation probabilities in a later analysis came from a VDJ recombination model fitted to out-of-frame rearrangements, and those results were checked against IGoR. A later analysis scored TCR-TCR, TCR-HLA and TCR-CMV co-occurrence with hypergeometric tests, applying a repertoire-size bias correction to TCR pairs. A later analysis estimated false discovery rates by permuting HLA or CMV assignments 20 times. In a later analysis, co-occurring TCRs were grouped using DBSCAN, with TCRdist sequence similarity added in when clustering inside HLA-allele-positive subsets. Co-occurrence clustering excluded repertoires with fewer than 30,000 or more than 120,000 public chains, plus five with anomalous nucleotide sharing. Entries here come from immuneACCESS through TCRdb and include only in-frame sequences with V and J called. Some clones fail to appear in such tables; in the studies checked, an unresolved V gene covers under half of the shortfall, and the cause of the remainder is unknown. V and J calls and clone size are those listed in that table; D and trimming were worked out from the DNA. Present in this sample are 100,000 or so clones, around 75% of which were seen just once. Together, the top ten hold 2% to 2.5% of the sample.

On this clone: Its specific antigen is unknown. It has no much larger one-base neighbor in the sample; base qualities were not kept. In the same sample, other DNA sequences code for this CDR3.

The specimen sequenced was PBMCs. The receptor comes from a man aged 25 to 40 in good health and CMV-seronegative. The V gene is TRBV5-1 and the J gene is TRBJ1-4, with 7 junctional bases fitting TRBD1. CDR3 region: CASSKGQPNEKLFF. At the DNA level, the sequence is TGCGCCAGCAGCAAGGGACAGCCTAATGAAAAACTGTTTTTT.